The 27 T cell receptor beta chains in this list originate from one sample, sequenced in a study of cytomegalovirus exposure and HLA in healthy donors. Vbeta (60) and Jbeta (13) primers were used in the PCR. Data came from immunoSEQ multiplex PCR; TCRdb stores just in-frame clones and leaves some out. Among about 110,000 clones listed, around 80% were seen once. The specimen sequenced was PBMCs. The source of these receptors is a female donor in good health and CMV-seropositive.

This clone has a single count. This sequence joins TRBV29-1 and TRBJ2-1; 7 nucleotides line up with TRBD1. Germline loops: CDR1 SQVTM, CDR2 ANQGSEA. The CDR3 contains 12 residues. The ends lost 1 base at V and 15 bases at J; junction bases unmatched: 9. CDR3 in DNA: TGCAGCGTTGAAGGTGCAACAGGGGTTCGGTTCTTC. It encodes CSVEGATGVRFF.

The gene calls are TRBV23-1 and TRBJ1-1; D gene unclear. TRBV23-1 belongs to the ORF category, with a function that is uncertain. Trimming took off 6 bases at V and 4 bases at J, with 21 bases between the two ends. The CDR3 totals 16 residues. Written as DNA, the CDR3 is TGCGCCAGCAGCACCGGGGAACGGGAACGGACCACTGAAGCTTTCTTT. Encoded protein: CASSTGERERTTEAFF.

This chain uses TRBV4-2 with TRBJ2-7, with 7 nucleotides matching TRBD1. V shed 4 bases and J 3 bases; nucleotides not matched to a gene: 6. The germline gives CDR1 LGHNA, CDR2 YNFKEQ. The CDR3 has 14 residues. The DNA of the CDR3 is TGTGCCAGCAGCCTTCAGGGGGTTGACTACGAGCAGTACTTC. Residues: CASSLQGVDYEQYF.

V usage is TRBV5-1 and J usage is TRBJ2-3; D perhaps matches TRBD1 (6 bases). This CDR3 is 15 amino acids long. Looked up from germline, CDR1 is SGHRS and CDR2 is YFSETQ. The ends were cut back, 4 bases at V and 0 bases at J, with 12 bases in the middle. The CDR3 spells CASSPDRSSTDTQYF. The CDR3 DNA sequence: TGCGCCAGCAGCCCCGACAGGTCTAGCACAGATACGCAGTATTTT.

The chain uses TRBV5-4 and TRBJ2-3; no clear D. Trimming pared 0 bases from V and 2 bases from J, leaving 7 bases between. Germline V CDR1 and CDR2: SGHNT, YYREEE (reference sequence). This CDR3 has 14 amino acids. The CDR3 nucleotides read TGTGCCAGCAGCTTGGGAGCTTTCACAGATACGCAGTATTTT. Translation gives CASSLGAFTDTQYF.

Turning to this clone: One junction end does not reproduce the germline sequence, and a read error may be involved. Different DNA sequences within this sample yield the same CDR3. The genes are TRBV6-5 and TRBJ1-1, with 9 bases matching TRBD1. Germline CDR1 and CDR2: MNHEY and SVGAGI. This CDR3 is built from 15 residues. Here the CDR3 reads CASSLTGQGYSEAFF. CDR3 sequence (DNA): TGTGCCAGCAGTCTGACGGGACAGGGTTACTCTGAAGCCTTCTTT.

The V call is TRBV5-5, the J call TRBJ1-2; a possible D gene is TRBD1 (5 bases). CDR1 SGHKS and CDR2 YYEKEE come from the germline V gene (reference sequence). The CDR3 has 14 amino acids. V was trimmed by 0 bases and J by 7 bases, leaving 13 bases between them. The chain's CDR3 is CASSLGSGKGGYTF. The CDR3 DNA reads as TGTGCCAGCAGCTTGGGGTCAGGGAAGGGTGGCTACACCTTC.

The rearrangement uses TRBV27 and TRBJ1-3; 11 bases align to TRBD1. This CDR3 contains 15 residues. Trimming at V came to 4 bases and at J to 6 bases, leaving 5 bases not matched to a gene. Germline V lookup: CDR1 MNHEY, CDR2 SMNVEV (reference sequence). In DNA form, the CDR3 reads TGTGCCAGCAGTTCACTAGGACAGGGGGCAAACACCATATATTTT. Translating it yields CASSSLGQGANTIYF.

This chain links TRBV7-2 with TRBJ2-3; 8 bases agree with TRBD2. Germline loops: CDR1 SGHTA, CDR2 FQGNSA. CDR3 length: 16 residues. V lost 3 bases to trimming and J lost 2 bases; unmatched junction nucleotides: 7. In nucleotides, the CDR3 is TGTGCCAGCAGCTTTGGGACTAGTGGTTCCACAGATACGCAGTATTTT. It encodes CASSFGTSGSTDTQYF.

This rearrangement joins TRBV7-8 to TRBJ1-2; no reliable D call. The V and J ends lost 5 bases and 6 bases respectively, with 13 bases between them. CDR3 length equals 13 residues. Germline CDR1 reads SGHVS; CDR2 reads FQNEAQ. CDR3 nucleotides: TGTGCCAGCAGCCCCAGCGGTGGGGATGGCTACACCTTC. It is translated as CASSPSGGDGYTF.

The chain links TRBV30 to TRBJ1-4; the D gene is possibly TRBD1 (5 bases). This CDR3 has 14 amino acids. Looked up from germline, CDR1 is GTSNPN and CDR2 is SVGIG (reference sequence). The V and J ends lost 3 bases and 3 bases respectively, with 11 bases between them. The CDR3 DNA reads TGTGCCTGGAGAGGGACTGCGGCTAATGAAAAACTGTTTTTT. This gives the protein CAWRGTAANEKLFF.

This chain links TRBV28 with TRBJ2-5; D is undetermined. The CDR3 is 12 residues long. Germline CDR1 MDHEN, CDR2 SYDVKM. V gave up 1 base and J gave up 6 bases, with 6 bases separating them. The CDR3 DNA follows: TGTGCCAGCAGTTTATTTCAGAAGACCCAGTACTTC. Amino acid sequence: CASSLFQKTQYF.

V usage is TRBV27 and J usage is TRBJ2-1; TRBD2 matches at 8 bases. Per germline, CDR1 MNHEY and CDR2 SMNVEV (reference sequence). V trimming: 7 bases; J trimming: 0 bases; junction bases outside the gene matches: 8. The CDR3 is 16 residues long. The CDR3 DNA reads TGTGCCAGCACTCCACTAGCGGCCGACTCCTACAATGAGCAGTTCTTC. Encoded protein: CASTPLAADSYNEQFF.

The rearrangement uses TRBV6-1 and TRBJ1-2; 10 positions agree with TRBD1. The CDR3 sequence is 14 residues long. V was pared by 7 bases and J by 6 bases, with 8 bases of the junction left unmatched. Germline V gene lookup returns CDR1 MNHNS and CDR2 SASEGT. The CDR3 sequence: CASKTGGGLDGYTF. The DNA of the CDR3 is TGTGCCAGCAAGACAGGGGGCGGTTTGGATGGCTACACCTTC.

V and J are TRBV9 and TRBJ1-1; the match to TRBD1 covers 9 bases. Trimming at V came to 4 bases and at J to 0 bases, leaving 10 bases not matched to a gene. The CDR3 length is 17 residues. The germline CDR1 and CDR2 sequences are SGDLS and YYNGEE. The chain's CDR3 is CASSPGDRAPMNTEAFF. The CDR3 DNA is TGTGCCAGCAGCCCAGGGGACAGGGCGCCGATGAACACTGAAGCTTTCTTT.

The chain has TRBV28 and TRBJ1-5, with 8 positions matching TRBD1. Germline V gene sequence: CDR1 MDHEN, CDR2 SYDVKM. Germline trimming cut 6 bases from V and 2 bases from J; bases unmatched to any gene: 6. The CDR3 is 15 amino acids. The CDR3, as DNA: TGTGCCAGCAGGCCGCCGGGACAGGGCAATCAGCCCCAGCATTTT. This encodes CASRPPGQGNQPQHF. Variable domain in full (rest from reference TRBV28 and TRBJ1-5): DVKVTQSSRYLVKRTGEKVFLECVQDMDHENMFWYRQDPGLGLRLIYFSYDVKMKEKGDIPEGYSVSREKKERFSLILESASTNQTSMYLCASRPPGQGNQPQHFGDGTRLSIL.

V is TRBV28 and J is TRBJ2-3; the match to TRBD1 covers 7 bases. The V gene end was trimmed by 6 bases and the J gene end by 3 bases; junction bases not matched to a gene: 6. The germline CDR1 and CDR2 sequences are MDHEN and SYDVKM. CDR3 length: 14 residues. The CDR3 loop reads CASRATGPTDTQYF. DNA of the CDR3: TGTGCCAGCAGGGCGACAGGGCCTACAGATACGCAGTATTTT. Looking up the rest from reference TRBV28 and TRBJ2-3 gives the full variable domain: DVKVTQSSRYLVKRTGEKVFLECVQDMDHENMFWYRQDPGLGLRLIYFSYDVKMKEKGDIPEGYSVSREKKERFSLILESASTNQTSMYLCASRATGPTDTQYFGPGTRLTVL.

V gene TRBV5-1 combines with J gene TRBJ2-3, with a tentative D call TRBD2 (5 bases). This CDR3 contains 15 residues. V was shortened by 0 bases and J by 0 bases, with 8 bases between the two germline ends. The V gene's germline CDR1 is SGHRS and CDR2 YFSETQ. The CDR3 reads CASSLASGSTDTQYF. The CDR3 region has the DNA TGCGCCAGCAGCTTGGCAAGCGGTAGCACAGATACGCAGTATTTT.

CDR3 sequence reads: CASSPLLDNEQFF. The CDR3 DNA is TGTGCCAGCTCACCCCTACTTGACAATGAGCAGTTCTTC. V is TRBV18 and J is TRBJ2-1, with D unclear. CDR1 is KGHSH, CDR2 LQKENI, per germline. The CDR3 covers 13 residues. V lost 3 bases and J lost 5, with 8 bases in between.

The V gene is TRBV11-1, the J gene TRBJ1-2, with 7 bases lining up with TRBD1. The V gene's germline CDR1 is SGHAT and CDR2 FQDESV (reference sequence). The CDR3 has 14 residues. Trimming at V came to 4 bases and at J to 2 bases, leaving 4 bases not matched to a gene. CDR3 coding DNA: TGTGCCAGCAGCTCATCGACAGGGAACTATGGCTACACCTTC. Translation: CASSSSTGNYGYTF. Supplemented by reference TRBV11-1 and TRBJ1-2, the full variable domain reads EAEVAQSPRYKITEKSQAVAFWCDPISGHATLYWYRQILGQGPELLVQFQDESVVDDSQLPKDRFSAERLKGVDSTLKIQPAELGDSAMYLCASSSSTGNYGYTFGSGTRLTVV.

This clone was observed a handful of times. V is TRBV11-3 and J is TRBJ1-4; 7 bases agree with TRBD1. V gave up 10 bases and J gave up 5 bases; unmatched junction bases: 7. The CDR3 runs to 13 residues. The V gene's germline CDR1 is SGHNT and CDR2 YENEEA. In DNA form, the CDR3 reads TGTGCCACCTGGACAGGCCGAAATGAAAAACTGTTTTTT. Translated, it gives CATWTGRNEKLFF. The variable domain in full, with the rest retrieved from reference TRBV11-3 and TRBJ1-4, is EAGVVQSPRYKIIEKKQPVAFWCNPISGHNTLYWYLQNLGQGPELLIRYENEEAVDDSQLPKDRFSAERLKGVDSTLKIQPAELGDSAVYLCATWTGRNEKLFFGSGTQLSVL.

The J gene is TRBJ2-3, the V gene TRBV10-1; TRBD2 agrees at 13 bases. J lost 8 bases, V lost 6 bases, and 8 bases had no gene match. This CDR3 contains 15 residues. The germline V gene encodes CDR1 WNHNN and CDR2 SYGVQD (reference sequence). CDR3 in DNA: TGCGCCAGCAGCGGACTAGCGGGGGTAGAGCGTACGCAGTATTTT. This encodes CASSGLAGVERTQYF.

The J gene is TRBJ2-3, the V gene TRBV9, with D unresolved. From germline, CDR1 is SGDLS and CDR2 YYNGEE. V lost 0 bases and J 0 bases, leaving 8 bases between the germline ends. The CDR3 sequence is 15 residues long. The CDR3: CASSVAWASTDTQYF. DNA of the CDR3: TGTGCCAGCAGCGTAGCCTGGGCAAGCACAGATACGCAGTATTTT.

The V and J genes are TRBV6-5 and TRBJ2-1; 10 bases align to TRBD2. The V and J ends lost 2 bases and 9 bases, in that order; junction bases with no gene match: 10. The CDR3 has 16 residues. Per the germline V gene, CDR1 is MNHEY and CDR2 is SVGAGI. In DNA form, the CDR3 reads TGTGCCAGCAGTTACGGAAATAGCGGGGGGCAGGGTGAGCAGTTCTTC. Its translation is CASSYGNSGGQGEQFF.

The chain joins TRBV19 to TRBJ2-3; TRBD2 aligns across 11 bases. The germline CDR1 and CDR2 sequences are LNHDA and SQIVND (reference sequence). The CDR3 runs to 14 residues. The trim removed 7 bases at V and 6 bases at J, leaving 6 bases unmatched. CDR3 nucleotides: TGTGCCAGTACCCCCGGGACTAGCGGTGATACGCAGTATTTT. As protein: CASTPGTSGDTQYF.

The chain couples TRBV4-1 to TRBJ2-1; 9 bases are shared with TRBD1. In germline, CDR1 is MGHRA, CDR2 YSYEKL. V was clipped by 1 base and J by 10 bases; unmatched bases: 8. The CDR3 is made up of 15 amino acids. CDR3 nucleotides: TGCGCCAGCAGCCAAGGACAGGGGGTACTAGAAGAGCAGTTCTTC. It is translated as CASSQGQGVLEEQFF.

This chain joins TRBV9 and TRBJ2-7; 9 nucleotides line up with TRBD1. The junction had 16 bases not matched to a gene; V was cut back by 3 bases and J by 6 bases. CDR3 length equals 17 residues. Germline assignment: CDR1 SGDLS and CDR2 YYNGEE. The DNA of the CDR3 is TGTGCCAGCAGCGCGGAACCGGGACAGGGAGGCTTGGGCGAGCAGTACTTC. This sequence encodes CASSAEPGQGGLGEQYF.